This TCR beta chain was sequenced in a study of CD8 T cells in ankylosing spondylitis. Study outcomes and limitations: Past studies reported some motif variants in reactive arthritis synovial fluid and blood. Matched synovial fluid from ankylosing spondylitis patients was reported to be enriched for disease-linked clones.

This clonotype was recorded at least ten times. No antigen is known for it. In germline, CDR1 is SGHAT, CDR2 FQNNGV. V lost 4 bases to trimming and J lost 6 bases; unmatched junction nucleotides: 9. This CDR3 is built from 15 residues. Making use of molecular barcodes, quantitative 5'-RACE generated TCR beta libraries. TCRdb independently ran MiXCR on the 5' RACE reads; one entry per CDR3 protein. The repertoire has more than 150,000 distinct CDR3 sequences, over 15% of them found once; the top ten carry 4.3%. Sequences were obtained from blood, either unsorted or a sorted T cell fraction (not recorded which). The clonotype was recovered from a male donor aged 5-29 years with ankylosing spondylitis or in good health (not recorded which). This chain joins TRBV11-2 and TRBJ2-1; 7 nucleotides match TRBD1. The CDR3 bases are TGTGCCAGCAGCTCGAAGGGGCCAGGGGGCAATGAGCAGTTCTTC. Amino acids: CASSSKGPGGNEQFF.